This TCR beta chain was sequenced in a study of T-cell memory formation after mild COVID-19. Looking at the study overall: Largely, the TCR clusters proved donor specific. Findings and caveats of the study: The pre-infection memory compartment contained some responding clones, suggesting cross-reactive memory joined. A balance of CD4 and CD8 characterized clones contracting day 15 to 85, whereas later expanders leaned CD4+. Chiefly within CM and EM were the contracting CD4+ clones; CD8+ ones were within EMRA.

The length of the CDR3 is 15 residues. Germline V lookup: CDR1 SGHTA, CDR2 FQGNSA. This clonotype has a handful of counts. Its antigen remains unknown. The junction and the germline gene differ at one end; a read error may be behind it. One entry per CDR3 protein results from TCRdb running MiXCR on the 5' RACE reads. Of roughly 300,000 distinct CDR3 sequences detected, approximately 7.6% appear once; the ten largest clones hold 22%. The sample consisted of PBMCs or a T cell subset sorted from them (not recorded which). V usage is TRBV7-2 and J usage is TRBJ2-3; 8 nucleotides align to TRBD2. The receptor comes from a man younger than 35 who had mild COVID-19 (a few samples of this study predate the infection). Cell type and time point are not known. CDR3 nucleotide sequence: TGTTCCAGCAGCAACTCAGCGGGGGGCACAGATACGCAGTATTTT. It is translated as CSSSNSAGGTDTQYF.